This T cell receptor beta chain was captured in a study of cytomegalovirus exposure and HLA in healthy donors. Broader study findings: Among the sequence variants, a highly shared cluster was likely an artifact of sequencing. Earlier analysis yielded a pattern in which most TCR beta V segments were productive about 90% or about 30% of the time.

A note on this clone: Antigen: not known.

V was clipped by 7 bases and J by 4 bases; unmatched bases: 10. The CDR3 is 15 amino acids. The germline V gene has CDR1 LNHDA and CDR2 SQIVND (reference sequence). The PCR had 60 Vbeta and 13 Jbeta primers. Clones were sequenced by immunoSEQ multiplex PCR, and TCRdb holds only the in-frame ones, with some missing. The sample shows almost 80,000 clones, approximately 61% of them seen only once. The chain links TRBV19 to TRBJ2-7; 10 bases align to TRBD1. The source is a woman aged 45-60 years in good health and CMV-seropositive. Sequenced input: PBMCs. In nucleotides, the CDR3 is TGTGCCAGTACACCCGGGACAGGGGACATTTACGAGCAGTACGTC. Translating gives CASTPGTGDIYEQYV.